This TCR beta chain is from a study of a mutant IDH1 vaccine in newly diagnosed glioma. The wider study: First vaccine doses came 4-6 weeks after radiotherapy alone, or with temozolomide cycles. Patients had received radiotherapy, temozolomide, or both previously, most receiving both.

Time point given: week 11, during vaccination. Vaccinated patients received 300 ug of mutant IDH1 20-mer peptide per dose, with topical imiquimod. From germline, CDR1 is ENHRY and CDR2 SYGVKD. This CDR3 spans 14 amino acids. V gave up 6 bases and J gave up 2 bases, with 14 bases separating them. Libraries were prepared by immunoSEQ multiplex PCR; TCRdb keeps only in-frame clonotypes and omits some of them. The sample lists roughly 57,000 clones, about 89% seen once, with under 2% in the top ten. This clone was seen just once. Its cognate antigen is unknown. The chain carries TRBV10-3 and TRBJ2-7; perhaps TRBD2 as D (7 bases). The clonotype comes from a man aged 40-50 years with glioma. This material consisted of PBMCs, taken from a glioma patient whose treatment included an IDH1 peptide vaccine. CDR3 nucleotide sequence: TGTGCCATCAGGGGGGCGGGAGACCCCTACGAGCAGTACTTC. Protein product: CAIRGAGDPYEQYF.